This TCR beta chain was found in a study of molecular identifiers for immune sequencing clone quantification. This clonotype was detected ten times or more. The CDR3 spans 13 residues. Trimming cost V 5 bases and J 11 bases, with 15 bases left between them. From germline, CDR1 is LGHDT and CDR2 YNNKEL (reference sequence). TCRdb passed the PCR reads through MiXCR, listing each CDR3 protein once. The sample comprises 60,000 to 70,000 distinct CDR3 sequences, around 18% of which are singletons, and over 1.3% rests with the top ten. Naive CD8 T cells were sorted as CD8+CD4-CCR7+CD45RA+. The sequence was obtained from a human donor in good health. Some libraries in this study had Jurkat cell RNA spiked in. The rearrangement joins TRBV3-1 to TRBJ2-2; possibly TRBD2 for D (6 bases). Sequenced material: naive CD8+ T cells from blood, with Jurkat cell RNA spiked in. The subset is: FACS-sorted CD8+CD4-CCR7+CD45RA+ naive T cells. Written as DNA, the CDR3 is TGTGCCAGCAGCAACCCCGCCGGGGGTGAGCTGTTTTTT. Its translation is CASSNPAGGELFF. Looking up the rest from reference TRBV3-1 and TRBJ2-2 gives the full variable domain: DTAVSQTPKYLVTQMGNDKSIKCEQNLGHDTMYWYKQDSKKFLKIMFSYNNKELIINETVPNRFSPKSPDKAHLNLHINSLELGDSAVYFCASSNPAGGELFFGEGSRLTVL.